The 19 T cell receptor beta chains presented below share a single source sample, sequenced in a study of regulatory T cells in long-lasting Graves disease. Construction of TCR beta libraries relied on iRepertoire HTBI primers and on Arm-PCR targeting CDR3 regions. TCRdb re-called the multiplex PCR reads through MiXCR, storing one row per CDR3 protein. The sample consists of some 400,000 distinct CDR3 sequences, about 15% of them appearing once. Time point reported: newly diagnosed GD, antithyroid drugs for less than 3 months. Isolated PBMC RNA provided the starting material for the TCR library. These data also featured in a second study, about T cells in Graves' hyperthyroidism and ophthalmopathy.

Sequenced material: peripheral blood mononuclear cells (PBMCs), taken at new diagnosis, from a patient treated with antithyroid drugs. These receptors were obtained from a woman aged 25-40 years with Graves disease.

As for this clonotype: A clone one base away is much larger, so this may be a read error. V usage is TRBV11-2 and J usage is TRBJ2-1, with a tentative D call TRBD1 (6 bases). Trimming left V 8 bases short and J 5 bases short, with 16 bases between. CDR1 SGHAT and CDR2 FQNNGV come from the germline V gene. This CDR3 has 14 residues. Written as DNA, the CDR3 is TGTGCCAGCGACAAGGGGGTTTCTAACAATGAGCAGTTCTTC. It codes for CASDKGVSNNEQFF.

This clonotype was counted ten times or more. This sequence joins TRBV19 and TRBJ1-1, with 8 bases fitting TRBD1. The CDR3 spans 18 residues. Germline trimming cut 3 bases from V and 0 bases from J; bases unmatched to any gene: 12. Per the germline V gene, CDR1 is LNHDA and CDR2 is SQIVND (reference sequence). The CDR3 DNA sequence: TGTGCCAGTAGTATTGGGCCGGGACAGGCCTCTTTGAACACTGAAGCTTTCTTT. It yields the protein CASSIGPGQASLNTEAFF.

This chain uses TRBV6-2 or TRBV6-3 with TRBJ1-3; D not certain. Trimming removed 4 bases from V and 0 bases from J, with 10 bases in between. Germline CDR1 MNHEY, CDR2 SVGEGT. The CDR3 loop spans 15 amino acids. In nucleotides, the CDR3 is TGTGCCAGCAGTTTAACAGTCAGCTCTGGAAACACCATATATTTT. It translates to CASSLTVSSGNTIYF.

V gene TRBV4-1 combines with J gene TRBJ2-1, with a tentative D call TRBD2 (6 bases). Trimming removed 0 bases from V and 7 bases from J, with 25 bases in between. From germline, CDR1 is MGHRA and CDR2 YSYEKL. The CDR3 loop spans 19 amino acids. CDR3 DNA: TGCGCCAGCAGCCAAGATGGGCCCCGGGTGTTAGGCGGGGCTAATGAGCAGTTCTTC. Residues: CASSQDGPRVLGGANEQFF.

This clonotype was observed a few times. V and J are TRBV15 and TRBJ2-7, with 8 bases aligning to TRBD2. The CDR3 contains 16 residues. The V gene's germline CDR1 is LNHNV and CDR2 YYDKDF (reference sequence). With 0 bases clipped from V and 0 bases from J, the junction kept 4 bases outside the gene matches. The CDR3 region has the DNA TGTGCCACCAGCAGAGATTGGACTAGCTACTCCTACGAGCAGTACTTC. It translates to CATSRDWTSYSYEQYF.

This chain joins TRBV12-3 or TRBV12-4 and TRBJ1-6; D is undetermined. The CDR3 sequence is 13 residues long. The V end lost 10 bases, the J end lost 7 bases, and 14 bases lay between the germline ends. The CDR3 DNA is TGTGCCACCCGAGGAACCCTAAATTCACCCCTCCACTTT. It encodes CATRGTLNSPLHF.

This clonotype was picked up many times. The chain has TRBV12-3 or TRBV12-4 and TRBJ1-2; perhaps TRBD1 as D (5 bases). The CDR3 covers 17 residues. V dropped 5 bases and J dropped 2 bases, with 21 bases sitting between them. DNA of the CDR3: TGTGCCAGCAGTCTCTTTGGGGGGGGATCTCGGAACTATGGCTACACCTTC. It yields the protein CASSLFGGGSRNYGYTF.

This clonotype was observed at least ten times. This rearrangement joins TRBV6-5 to TRBJ2-3; no definite D call. Germline V lookup: CDR1 MNHEY, CDR2 SVGAGI. The ends were cut back, 2 bases at V and 1 base at J, with 7 bases in the middle. This CDR3 spans 14 amino acids. The chain's CDR3 is CASSYEKGTDTQYF. CDR3 DNA sequence: TGTGCCAGCAGTTACGAAAAGGGCACAGATACGCAGTATTTT.

This clonotype was observed many times. The gene calls are TRBV7-2 and TRBJ1-5; the D gene is possibly TRBD1 (6 bases). Trimming took 1 base from V and 6 from J, leaving 10 bases between them. Germline CDR1 is SGHTA and CDR2 is FQGNSA. The CDR3 runs 14 residues. CDR3 sequence (DNA): TGTGCCAGCAGCTTAGACAGGGCGAGTCAGCCCCAGCATTTT. Its translation is CASSLDRASQPQHF.

This clonotype has ten or more counts. This CDR3 is CASSPSGRAHEQYF. In DNA, the CDR3 is TGTGCCAGCTCACCGAGCGGGAGGGCCCACGAGCAGTACTTC. This chain uses TRBV2 with TRBJ2-7; 10 nucleotides line up with TRBD2. Per the germline V gene, CDR1 is SNHLY and CDR2 is FYNNEI. V was pared by 8 bases and J by 5 bases, with 9 bases of the junction left unmatched. CDR3 length: 14 amino acids.

This sequence joins TRBV7-9 and TRBJ2-2; weak D call: TRBD1 (6 bases). Trimming cost V 5 bases and J 5 bases, with 12 bases left between them. The CDR3 extends over 14 amino acids. Germline V gene lookup returns CDR1 SEHNR and CDR2 FQNEAQ (reference sequence). DNA of the CDR3: TGTGCCAGCAGCGTGGACAGTAAGACCGGGGAGCTGTTTTTT. It translates to CASSVDSKTGELFF.

This clonotype was observed at least ten times. The chain joins TRBV28 to TRBJ1-5, with D possibly being TRBD1 (6 bases). The CDR3 has 15 amino acids. Germline assignment: CDR1 MDHEN and CDR2 SYDVKM. Trimming removed 7 bases from V and 0 bases from J, with 13 bases in between. In nucleotides, the CDR3 is TGTGCCAGCAACGCAGGGGCGTATAGCAATCAGCCCCAGCATTTT. Translated: CASNAGAYSNQPQHF.

This clonotype was detected ten times or more. The chain links TRBV18 to TRBJ2-1; TRBD2 is a possible D gene (5 bases). The germline V gene encodes CDR1 KGHSH and CDR2 LQKENI. Trimming shortened V by 0 bases and J by 2 bases, and 11 bases separated the two germline ends. The CDR3 extends over 16 amino acids. The CDR3: CASSPPNERPYNEQFF. The CDR3 nucleotides are TGTGCCAGCTCACCACCCAACGAGCGGCCCTACAATGAGCAGTTCTTC.

V usage is TRBV15 and J usage is TRBJ1-4; D is possibly TRBD1 (5 bases). Per germline, CDR1 LNHNV and CDR2 YYDKDF (reference sequence). V gave up 8 bases and J gave up 6 bases, with 19 bases separating them. The CDR3 spans 15 residues. In DNA form, the CDR3 reads TGTGCCACCGGGCAGGGTGGTGTAGGCCATGAAAAACTGTTTTTT. Protein product: CATGQGGVGHEKLFF.

The V and J genes are TRBV19 and TRBJ1-5; 8 nucleotides agree with TRBD1. The CDR3 is 15 amino acids. After removal of 3 bases from V and 2 bases from J, the junction contained 3 bases not matched to a gene. Germline CDR1 LNHDA, CDR2 SQIVND (reference sequence). The CDR3 sequence: CASSIRGRGNQPQHF. The CDR3, as DNA: TGTGCCAGTAGTATCAGGGGGCGAGGCAATCAGCCCCAGCATTTT.

This clonotype was counted ten times or more. V and J are TRBV3-1 and TRBJ2-1; D not certain. Germline V gene lookup returns CDR1 LGHDT and CDR2 YNNKEL (reference sequence). The CDR3 is 16 amino acids. Trimming pared 7 bases from V and 9 bases from J, leaving 25 bases between. CDR3 coding DNA: TGTGCCAGCACAGAATCTCCGCAACCTCTAAGTGGTGAGCAGTTCTTC. Protein product: CASTESPQPLSGEQFF.

This clonotype was observed at least ten times. The V gene is TRBV7-9, the J gene TRBJ2-7; D perhaps matches TRBD2 (5 bases). Trimming removed 3 bases from V and 2 bases from J, with 14 bases in between. The CDR3 runs to 15 residues. Germline-derived CDR1 and CDR2 are SEHNR and FQNEAQ (reference sequence). As DNA, the CDR3 is TGTGCCAGCAGCTTCTCTGTTAGCGTAGCCTACGAGCAGTACTTC. This gives the protein CASSFSVSVAYEQYF.

This clonotype was recorded a few times. The chain is built from TRBV7-2 and TRBJ2-7; 9 nucleotides line up with TRBD2. V was pared by 3 bases and J by 5 bases, with 8 bases of the junction left unmatched. CDR3 length: 15 residues. Germline V gene lookup returns CDR1 SGHTA and CDR2 FQGNSA. CDR3 coding DNA: TGTGCCAGCAGCTTTAGACTAGCGGCCCAGGACGAGCAGTACTTC. As protein: CASSFRLAAQDEQYF.

In this sample, this clonotype turned up a few times. This rearrangement joins TRBV2 to TRBJ2-3, with 12 bases that match TRBD2. The CDR3 runs 17 residues. Per germline, CDR1 SNHLY and CDR2 FYNNEI. The J segment lost 3 bases and the V segment lost 3 bases, leaving 7 bases of the junction unmatched. The DNA for the CDR3 is TGTGCCAGCAGTGACTTGAAACTAGCGGGAGGAACAGATACGCAGTATTTT. Amino acid sequence: CASSDLKLAGGTDTQYF.